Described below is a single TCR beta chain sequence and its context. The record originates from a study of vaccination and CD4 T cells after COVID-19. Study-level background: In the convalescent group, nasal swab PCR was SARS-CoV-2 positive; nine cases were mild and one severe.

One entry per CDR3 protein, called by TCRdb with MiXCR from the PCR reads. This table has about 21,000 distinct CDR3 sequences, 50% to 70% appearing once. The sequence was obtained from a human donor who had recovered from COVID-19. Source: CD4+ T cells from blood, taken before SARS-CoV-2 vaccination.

CDR3 region: CASSRQARNEKLFF. DNA of the CDR3: TGTGCCAGTAGCAGACAGGCCAGGAATGAAAAACTGTTTTTT. The chain couples TRBV19 to TRBJ1-4, with D possibly matching TRBD1 (6 bases). Trimming pared 6 bases from V and 5 bases from J, leaving 13 bases between. This CDR3 is built from 14 residues. Germline CDR1 reads LNHDA; CDR2 reads SQIVND (reference sequence).